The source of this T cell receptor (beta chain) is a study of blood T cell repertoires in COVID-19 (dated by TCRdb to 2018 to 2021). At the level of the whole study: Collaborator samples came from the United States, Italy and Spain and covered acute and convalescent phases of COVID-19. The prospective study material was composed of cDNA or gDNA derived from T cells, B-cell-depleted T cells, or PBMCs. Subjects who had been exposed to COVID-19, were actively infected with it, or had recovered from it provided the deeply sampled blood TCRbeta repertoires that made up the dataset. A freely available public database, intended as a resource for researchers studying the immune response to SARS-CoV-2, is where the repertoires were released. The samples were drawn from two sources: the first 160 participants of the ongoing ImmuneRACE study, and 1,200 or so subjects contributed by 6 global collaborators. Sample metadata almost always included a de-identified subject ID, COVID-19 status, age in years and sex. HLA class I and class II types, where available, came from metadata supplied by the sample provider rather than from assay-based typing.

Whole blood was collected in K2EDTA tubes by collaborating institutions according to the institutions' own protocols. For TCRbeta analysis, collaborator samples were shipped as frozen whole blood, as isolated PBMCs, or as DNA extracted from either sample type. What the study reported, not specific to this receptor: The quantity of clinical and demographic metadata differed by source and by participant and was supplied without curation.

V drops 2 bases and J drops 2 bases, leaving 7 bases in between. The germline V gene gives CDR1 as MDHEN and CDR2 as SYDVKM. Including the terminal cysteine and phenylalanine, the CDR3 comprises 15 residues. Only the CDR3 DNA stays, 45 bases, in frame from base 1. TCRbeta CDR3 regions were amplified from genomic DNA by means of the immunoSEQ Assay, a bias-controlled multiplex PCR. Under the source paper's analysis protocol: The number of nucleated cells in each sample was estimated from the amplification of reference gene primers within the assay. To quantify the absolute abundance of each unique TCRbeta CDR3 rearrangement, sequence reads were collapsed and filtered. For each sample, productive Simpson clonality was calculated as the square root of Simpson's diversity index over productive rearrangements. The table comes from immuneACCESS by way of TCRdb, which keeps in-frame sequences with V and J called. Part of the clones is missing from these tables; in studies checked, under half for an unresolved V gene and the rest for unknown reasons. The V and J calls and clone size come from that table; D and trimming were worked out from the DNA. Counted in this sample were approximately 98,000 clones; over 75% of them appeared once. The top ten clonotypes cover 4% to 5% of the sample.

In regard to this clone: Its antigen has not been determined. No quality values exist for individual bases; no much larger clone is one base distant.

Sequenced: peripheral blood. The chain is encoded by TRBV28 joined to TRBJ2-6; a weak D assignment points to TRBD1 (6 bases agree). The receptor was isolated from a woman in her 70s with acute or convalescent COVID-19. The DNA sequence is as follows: TGTGCCAGCAGTTTACCAGGGGCTGGGGCCAACGTCCTGACTTTC. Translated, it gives CASSLPGAGANVLTF.